These T cell receptor beta chains were read from a single sample in a study of blood T cell repertoires in COVID-19. Measured with immunoSEQ multiplex PCR; TCRdb has only the in-frame clones, and not every one. The data contain roughly 260,000 clones, about 90% of them singletons. The specimen sequenced was PBMCs or T cells enriched from blood (not recorded which). The origin of the receptors is a human donor in a cohort exposed to, infected with or recovered from COVID-19 (not recorded which). The donor label of this sample is uncertain. The CDR3 runs from the conserved cysteine through the conserved F or W. Fields, in order: D gene, V gene, J gene, CDR3 protein. D genes are given only for firm matches.

D gene: -
V gene: TRBV5-6
J gene: TRBJ1-1
CDR3 protein: CASSLRAPGGEAFF

D gene: TRBD2
V gene: TRBV25-1
J gene: TRBJ2-5
CDR3 protein: CASSELILAGDQETQYF

D gene: TRBD1
V gene: TRBV7-8
J gene: TRBJ1-2
CDR3 protein: CASSQDRAFNYGYTF

D gene: TRBD2
V gene: TRBV11-1
J gene: TRBJ2-3
CDR3 protein: CASSLVGGGADTQYF

D gene: TRBD1
V gene: TRBV27
J gene: TRBJ1-5
CDR3 protein: CASSSGTANQPQHF

D gene: -
V gene: TRBV6-4
J gene: TRBJ2-5
CDR3 protein: CASSGNRGETQYF

D gene: -
V gene: TRBV15
J gene: TRBJ1-4
CDR3 protein: CATSRGPQGSLFF

D gene: -
V gene: TRBV2
J gene: TRBJ2-1
CDR3 protein: CASNRVREQFF

D gene: -
V gene: TRBV27
J gene: TRBJ1-2
CDR3 protein: CASSLLQGDSYGYTF

D gene: -
V gene: TRBV7-2
J gene: TRBJ1-2
CDR3 protein: CASSFQLITLPYGYTF

D gene: TRBD2
V gene: TRBV10-3
J gene: TRBJ2-5
CDR3 protein: CAISLAGGRQETQYF

D gene: -
V gene: TRBV18
J gene: TRBJ1-6
CDR3 protein: CASSPPQRFSNSPLHF

D gene: -
V gene: TRBV7-9
J gene: TRBJ1-5
CDR3 protein: CASSSRGHQPQHF

D gene: TRBD2
V gene: TRBV19
J gene: TRBJ2-3
CDR3 protein: CASSSPHGGVTDTQYF

D gene: -
V gene: TRBV2
J gene: TRBJ1-1
CDR3 protein: CASSPTSPEAFF

D gene: -
V gene: TRBV7-9
J gene: TRBJ1-2
CDR3 protein: CASSFGSTAPNYGYTF

D gene: TRBD1
V gene: TRBV5-1
J gene: TRBJ1-2
CDR3 protein: CASSPRDRGLYTF

D gene: -
V gene: TRBV7-9
J gene: TRBJ2-3
CDR3 protein: CASSGSRGSTDTQYF

D gene: -
V gene: TRBV6-4
J gene: TRBJ2-7
CDR3 protein: CASSVPYYEQYF